This TCR beta chain comes out of a study of shared clonotypes between healthy human individuals (dated by TCRdb to about 2020). Background on the whole study: The cohort included three men and a couple of women between 18 and 49 years of age. To estimate repertoire size and how much clonotypes are shared between individuals, the study performed deep sequencing of blood TCR repertoires from a handful of healthy adults. Libraries were prepared and TCR repertoires were sequenced by different laboratories using diverse techniques, in order to increase sequencing depth and limit assay-specific biases. Between about 0.8 and 8.9 billion PBMCs per donor were obtained by leukapheresis. Per donor, three plates each were used for CD4 naive and CD4 memory, two for CD8 naive, and one for CD8 memory. Paper-wide results and their limitations: Sampling was limited to blood, and TCR repertoires in tissue likely differ from TCR repertoires in blood. Incomplete sequencing was indicated by rarefaction of sorted-subset datasets, despite the large sequencing depth. Across a few donors, approximately 5% of naive CD4, over 3% of naive CD8, under 2.5% of memory CD4, and 0.4% of memory CD8 clonotypes were shared. Pairwise subsampling led to the expectation that sequencing depth would affect the degree of clonotype sharing among donors. The small number of donors limited the genetic and exposure-history diversity represented. Estimated clonotype richness was generally larger for naive than for memory subsets. Compared with non-shared clonotypes, the clonotypes found in all four sorted-subset donors had higher generation probabilities.

Donors were healthy HIV-negative adults with no recently reported acute infections or vaccinations. Every donor was a Caucasian adult living in Nashville, Tennessee, USA. CD4+ T cells were enriched by magnetic negative selection; naive cells were then positively selected on CD45RA, and the negative fraction formed the memory subset. Blood was collected by leukapheresis, and PBMCs were isolated by Ficoll-Histopaque density gradient centrifugation and then cryopreserved in liquid nitrogen vapor phase. Analytical flow cytometry was used to check the purity and quantity of every magnetically sorted T cell population. Genomic DNA was isolated from every sorted fraction and measured by UV absorbance on a Nanodrop 2000c. Counted from cysteine to phenylalanine, this CDR3 has 13 amino acids. The entry retains the CDR3 DNA only, 39 bases that are in frame from base 1. Clipping removes 10 bases from V and 1 base from J, with 3 as the unmatched junction base count. CDR1 and CDR2, per the germline V gene, are ENHRY and SYGVKD.

A word on this clone: Its antigen specificity is not known. The sample holds no much larger clone one base away, and base qualities are not on file.

TCR CDR3 regions were amplified from genomic DNA by multiplex PCR using the deep immunoSEQ assay. Genomic DNA extracted from each cell subset was distributed evenly over all wells of several immunoSEQ 96-well plates, and each plate served as one replicate. For sorted subsets, roughly 200 ng of genomic DNA, equivalent to 30,000 or so T cell genomes, went into each replicate PCR. Purified libraries were quantified with a Qubit 3.0 fluorometer, sized on a Bioanalyzer 2100, and re-quantified with the KAPA Library Quantification kit. Each immunoSEQ 96-well plate was sequenced on its own single-read 150-cycle Illumina NextSeq 550 flow cell. Turning to the authors' computational methods: Because the immunoSEQ output held only junctional sequences and lacked quality scores, the filtering could not match the filtering applied to full-length reads. Sequences were annotated with PyIR, a Python wrapper for IgBLAST v1.9, and V/J genes and CDR3 were assigned using IMGT germline references. Any read was removed if the V/J assignment was weak (E-value above 1e-6), the CDR3 was missing, or the read contained stop codons, out-of-frame junctions, or ambiguous translated residues. A V3J clonotype was defined by an identical inferred V gene, J gene, and CDR3 amino acid sequence. To compute the percentage overlap between repertoires, the number of shared unique clonotypes was divided by the size of the smaller repertoire. RTK rarefaction, the Chao1 estimator, and Recon v2.1 estimates of unobserved clonotypes were used to assess repertoire richness. Generation probabilities for all TCRbeta clonotypes obtained by the gDNA method from a few donors were computed using OLGA. The source is immuneACCESS, and TCRdb retained only in-frame sequences with V and J called. Part of the clones is not carried over; for the studies checked, unresolved V genes explain less than half of this, and the remainder is unexplained. V, J and clone size are taken as reported in that table, and D and trimming were inferred from the DNA itself. The sample table holds roughly 500,000 clones, of which 95% to 97% were seen once. Together, the top ten hold 0.05% to 0.07% of the sample.

This chain is built from TRBV10-3 and TRBJ2-3; 9 bases in the middle match TRBD2. Sample: naive CD4+ T cells sorted from blood. Per the publication, the cell subset or site label means: CD45RA+ positively selected. The source is a woman in her thirties in good health. The CDR3 loop reads CATRTSGTDTQYF. The sequenced DNA: TGTGCCACCCGGACTAGCGGCACAGATACGCAGTATTTT.